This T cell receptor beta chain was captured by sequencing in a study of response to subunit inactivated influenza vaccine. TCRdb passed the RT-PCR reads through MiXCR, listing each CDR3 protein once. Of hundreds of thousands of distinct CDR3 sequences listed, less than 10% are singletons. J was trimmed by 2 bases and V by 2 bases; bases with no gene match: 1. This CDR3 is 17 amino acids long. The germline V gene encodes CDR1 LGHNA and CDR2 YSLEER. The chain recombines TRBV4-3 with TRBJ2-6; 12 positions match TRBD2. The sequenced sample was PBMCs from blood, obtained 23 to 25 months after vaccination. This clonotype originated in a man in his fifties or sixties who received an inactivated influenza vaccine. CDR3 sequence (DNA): TGCGCCAGCAGCCAACTAGCGGGAGGGGCTGGGGCCAACGTCCTGACTTTC. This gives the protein CASSQLAGGAGANVLTF.